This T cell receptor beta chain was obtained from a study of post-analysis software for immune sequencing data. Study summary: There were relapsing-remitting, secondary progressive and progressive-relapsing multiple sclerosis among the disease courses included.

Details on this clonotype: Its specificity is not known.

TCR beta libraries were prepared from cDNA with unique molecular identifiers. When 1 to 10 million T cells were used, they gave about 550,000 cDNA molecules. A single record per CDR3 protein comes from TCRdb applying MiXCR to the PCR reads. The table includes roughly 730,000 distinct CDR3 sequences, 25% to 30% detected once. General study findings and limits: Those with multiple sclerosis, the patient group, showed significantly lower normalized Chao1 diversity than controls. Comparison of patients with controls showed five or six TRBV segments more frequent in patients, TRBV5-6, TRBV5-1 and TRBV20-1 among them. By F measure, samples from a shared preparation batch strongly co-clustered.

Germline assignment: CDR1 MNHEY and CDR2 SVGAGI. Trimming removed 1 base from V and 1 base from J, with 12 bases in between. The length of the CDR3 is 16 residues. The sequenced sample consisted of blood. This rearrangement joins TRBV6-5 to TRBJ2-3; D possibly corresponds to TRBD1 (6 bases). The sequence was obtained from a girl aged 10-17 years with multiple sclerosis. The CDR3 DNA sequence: TGTGCCAGCAGTTACTTGGGCAGGGGAGGCACAGATACGCAGTATTTT. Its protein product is CASSYLGRGGTDTQYF.